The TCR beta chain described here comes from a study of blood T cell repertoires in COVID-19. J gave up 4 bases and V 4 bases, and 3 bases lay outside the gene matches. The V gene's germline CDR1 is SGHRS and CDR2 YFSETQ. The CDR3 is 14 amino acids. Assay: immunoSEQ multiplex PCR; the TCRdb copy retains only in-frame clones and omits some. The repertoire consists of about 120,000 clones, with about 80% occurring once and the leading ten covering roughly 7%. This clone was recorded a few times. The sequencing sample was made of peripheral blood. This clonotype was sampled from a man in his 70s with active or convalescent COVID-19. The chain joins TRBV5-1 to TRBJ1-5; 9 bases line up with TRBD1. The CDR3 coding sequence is TGCGCCAGCAGCCCAGGACAGGGGAATCAGCCCCAGCATTTT. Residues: CASSPGQGNQPQHF.